These 11 T cell receptor beta chains were sequenced from one sample in a study of T cells after posttransplantation cyclophosphamide. This table comes from immunoSEQ multiplex PCR, and its TCRdb copy is limited to in-frame clones, with some not included. The sample presents 44,000 or so clones, none singletons. The source material was PBMCs. These receptors were collected from a man in his forties in good health, CMV-negative, and a related stem cell transplant donor.

This clone has a count of ten or more. The V and J genes are TRBV13 and TRBJ1-1; D is uncertain. Looked up from germline, CDR1 is PRHDT and CDR2 is FYEKMQ (reference sequence). The ends were cut back, 8 bases at V and 4 bases at J, with 14 bases in the middle. The length of the CDR3 is 13 residues. The CDR3 DNA reads TGTGCCAGCGCTAGAGAGGAGAGCACTGAAGCTTTCTTT. It yields the protein CASAREESTEAFF. Using reference TRBV13 and TRBJ1-1 for the parts outside the CDR3, the full variable domain is AAGVIQSPRHLIKEKRETATLKCYPIPRHDTVYWYQQGPGQDPQFLISFYEKMQSDKGSIPDRFSAQQFSDYHSELNMSSLELGDSALYFCASAREESTEAFFGQGTRLTVV.

This clone was counted at least ten times. V usage is TRBV7-8 and J usage is TRBJ1-2; 10 bases are a match to TRBD1. Germline loops: CDR1 SGHVS, CDR2 FQNEAQ. This CDR3 has 16 amino acids. J lost 4 bases, V lost 2 bases, and 7 bases had no gene match. CDR3 in DNA: TGTGCCAGCAGCTTAATGCCGGGACAGGGGTCCTATGGCTACACCTTC. It translates to CASSLMPGQGSYGYTF.

This clone was recorded many times. This rearrangement joins TRBV7-9 to TRBJ1-2, with no clear D. CDR1 and CDR2 (germline): SEHNR, FQNEAQ (reference sequence). The V and J ends lost 2 bases and 2 bases respectively, with 9 bases between them. The CDR3 covers 14 residues. This CDR3 is CASSLQALNYGYTF. The CDR3 nucleotides read TGTGCCAGCAGCTTACAGGCGTTGAACTATGGCTACACCTTC.

At least ten counts were recorded for this clone. The chain is built from TRBV18 and TRBJ2-7; TRBD1 aligns across 10 bases. Germline CDR1 and CDR2: KGHSH and LQKENI. The CDR3 totals 12 residues. V trimming: 4 bases; J trimming: 12 bases; junction bases outside the gene matches: 6. CDR3 sequence: CASSRGQGERYF. In DNA, the CDR3 is TGTGCCAGCTCACGAGGACAGGGGGAACGGTACTTC. Filled out from reference TRBV18 and TRBJ2-7, the complete variable domain reads NAGVMQNPRHLVRRRGQEARLRCSPMKGHSHVYWYRQLPEEGLKFMVYLQKENIIDESGMPKERFSAEFPKEGPSILRIQQVVRGDSAAYFCASSRGQGERYFGPGTRLTVT.

This clone occurred many times. The rearrangement links TRBV6-5 to TRBJ2-5, with D tentatively TRBD2 (7 bases). The V gene lost 0 bases and the J gene lost 5 bases, with 10 bases spanning the gap. The CDR3 sequence is 14 residues long. Germline-derived CDR1 and CDR2 are MNHEY and SVGAGI. Here the CDR3 DNA reads TGTGCCAGCAGTTACTCGGAGGGGGGGGAGACCCAGTACTTC. This gives the protein CASSYSEGGETQYF.

This clone was found many times. V gene TRBV5-4 combines with J gene TRBJ1-1; 8 bases are a match to TRBD1. This CDR3 spans 13 amino acids. Germline CDR1 and CDR2: SGHNT and YYREEE (reference sequence). V lost 2 bases, J lost 5 bases, and 2 bases stayed unmatched. The CDR3 here is CASSFTGGTEAFF. The DNA of the CDR3 is TGTGCCAGCAGCTTTACAGGGGGAACTGAAGCTTTCTTT.

This clone showed up many times. V usage is TRBV29-1 and J usage is TRBJ1-1; tentatively, D is TRBD1 (6 bases). The CDR3 extends over 11 amino acids. The germline V gene has CDR1 SQVTM and CDR2 ANQGSEA. V was shortened by 8 bases and J by 7 bases, with 14 bases between the two germline ends. The CDR3 protein is CSLAGGGEAFF. In DNA form, the CDR3 reads TGCAGCCTCGCGGGGGGCGGTGAAGCTTTCTTT.

The table lists this clone with many counts. This chain joins TRBV6-5 and TRBJ2-1; tentatively, D is TRBD2 (5 bases). The CDR3 length is 13 residues. Germline CDR1 is MNHEY and CDR2 is SVGAGI. V dropped 2 bases and J dropped 8 bases, with 10 bases sitting between them. CDR3 in DNA: TGTGCCAGCAGTTACGGTGGGGAGTATGAGCAGTTCTTC. Protein product: CASSYGGEYEQFF.

This clone was recorded at least ten times. The rearrangement joins TRBV30 to TRBJ2-7; 9 bases align to TRBD1. The CDR3 has 13 residues. CDR1 is GTSNPN, CDR2 SVGIG, per germline (reference sequence). Unmatched junction bases numbered 5, after V lost 5 bases and J lost 3 bases. DNA for the CDR3: TGTGCCTGGGACCCGGGACAGGGCTACGAGCAGTACTTC. It translates to CAWDPGQGYEQYF.

This clone was recorded many times. The rearrangement uses TRBV5-1 and TRBJ1-1, with TRBD1 matching over 11 bases. This CDR3 comprises 14 residues. The V gene end was trimmed by 9 bases and the J gene end by 3 bases; junction bases not matched to a gene: 7. Germline V gene lookup returns CDR1 SGHRS and CDR2 YFSETQ. The CDR3: CATRTGGSDTEAFF. CDR3 bases: TGCGCCACAAGGACAGGGGGCAGCGACACTGAAGCTTTCTTT.

This clone occurred many times. This chain uses TRBV4-3 with TRBJ2-3; D gene uncertain. Germline lookup yields CDR1 LGHNA and CDR2 YSLEER. V lost 3 bases and J 0 bases, leaving 16 bases between the germline ends. CDR3 length: 17 residues. CDR3 loop: CASSQGIGRSSTDTQYF. The CDR3 coding sequence is TGCGCCAGCAGCCAGGGTATAGGCAGGTCGAGCACAGATACGCAGTATTTT.